This TCR beta chain comes out of a study of T-cell memory formation after mild COVID-19. About the research overall: The two donors had largely donor-specific TCR clusters.

The trim removed 10 bases at V and 6 bases at J, leaving 7 bases unmatched. Germline CDR1 reads SGHTA; CDR2 reads FQGNSA. This CDR3 has 12 amino acids. General study results and limits: Among CD4+ contracting clones, most were CM and EM, and CD8+ ones EMRA. Memory sampled before infection contained some responding clones, suggesting cross-reactive memory joined.

A few counts support this clonotype. The antigen remains unidentified. TCR alpha and TCR beta cDNA libraries carrying sample barcodes and UMIs came from 5'RACE with constant-segment primers. MiXCR, run by TCRdb on the 5' RACE reads, gives a single entry per CDR3 protein. The sample carries more than 450,000 distinct CDR3 sequences, over 15% recorded once. The TCR originated in an adult woman who had mild COVID-19 (a few samples of this study predate the infection). Cell type and time point are not known. Material: PBMCs or a T cell subset sorted from them (not recorded which). This chain uses TRBV7-2 with TRBJ2-5, with TRBD2 matching over 8 bases. The CDR3 spells CAKTGGPQTQYF. CDR3 nucleotides: TGTGCCAAGACGGGGGGGCCGCAGACCCAGTACTTC.